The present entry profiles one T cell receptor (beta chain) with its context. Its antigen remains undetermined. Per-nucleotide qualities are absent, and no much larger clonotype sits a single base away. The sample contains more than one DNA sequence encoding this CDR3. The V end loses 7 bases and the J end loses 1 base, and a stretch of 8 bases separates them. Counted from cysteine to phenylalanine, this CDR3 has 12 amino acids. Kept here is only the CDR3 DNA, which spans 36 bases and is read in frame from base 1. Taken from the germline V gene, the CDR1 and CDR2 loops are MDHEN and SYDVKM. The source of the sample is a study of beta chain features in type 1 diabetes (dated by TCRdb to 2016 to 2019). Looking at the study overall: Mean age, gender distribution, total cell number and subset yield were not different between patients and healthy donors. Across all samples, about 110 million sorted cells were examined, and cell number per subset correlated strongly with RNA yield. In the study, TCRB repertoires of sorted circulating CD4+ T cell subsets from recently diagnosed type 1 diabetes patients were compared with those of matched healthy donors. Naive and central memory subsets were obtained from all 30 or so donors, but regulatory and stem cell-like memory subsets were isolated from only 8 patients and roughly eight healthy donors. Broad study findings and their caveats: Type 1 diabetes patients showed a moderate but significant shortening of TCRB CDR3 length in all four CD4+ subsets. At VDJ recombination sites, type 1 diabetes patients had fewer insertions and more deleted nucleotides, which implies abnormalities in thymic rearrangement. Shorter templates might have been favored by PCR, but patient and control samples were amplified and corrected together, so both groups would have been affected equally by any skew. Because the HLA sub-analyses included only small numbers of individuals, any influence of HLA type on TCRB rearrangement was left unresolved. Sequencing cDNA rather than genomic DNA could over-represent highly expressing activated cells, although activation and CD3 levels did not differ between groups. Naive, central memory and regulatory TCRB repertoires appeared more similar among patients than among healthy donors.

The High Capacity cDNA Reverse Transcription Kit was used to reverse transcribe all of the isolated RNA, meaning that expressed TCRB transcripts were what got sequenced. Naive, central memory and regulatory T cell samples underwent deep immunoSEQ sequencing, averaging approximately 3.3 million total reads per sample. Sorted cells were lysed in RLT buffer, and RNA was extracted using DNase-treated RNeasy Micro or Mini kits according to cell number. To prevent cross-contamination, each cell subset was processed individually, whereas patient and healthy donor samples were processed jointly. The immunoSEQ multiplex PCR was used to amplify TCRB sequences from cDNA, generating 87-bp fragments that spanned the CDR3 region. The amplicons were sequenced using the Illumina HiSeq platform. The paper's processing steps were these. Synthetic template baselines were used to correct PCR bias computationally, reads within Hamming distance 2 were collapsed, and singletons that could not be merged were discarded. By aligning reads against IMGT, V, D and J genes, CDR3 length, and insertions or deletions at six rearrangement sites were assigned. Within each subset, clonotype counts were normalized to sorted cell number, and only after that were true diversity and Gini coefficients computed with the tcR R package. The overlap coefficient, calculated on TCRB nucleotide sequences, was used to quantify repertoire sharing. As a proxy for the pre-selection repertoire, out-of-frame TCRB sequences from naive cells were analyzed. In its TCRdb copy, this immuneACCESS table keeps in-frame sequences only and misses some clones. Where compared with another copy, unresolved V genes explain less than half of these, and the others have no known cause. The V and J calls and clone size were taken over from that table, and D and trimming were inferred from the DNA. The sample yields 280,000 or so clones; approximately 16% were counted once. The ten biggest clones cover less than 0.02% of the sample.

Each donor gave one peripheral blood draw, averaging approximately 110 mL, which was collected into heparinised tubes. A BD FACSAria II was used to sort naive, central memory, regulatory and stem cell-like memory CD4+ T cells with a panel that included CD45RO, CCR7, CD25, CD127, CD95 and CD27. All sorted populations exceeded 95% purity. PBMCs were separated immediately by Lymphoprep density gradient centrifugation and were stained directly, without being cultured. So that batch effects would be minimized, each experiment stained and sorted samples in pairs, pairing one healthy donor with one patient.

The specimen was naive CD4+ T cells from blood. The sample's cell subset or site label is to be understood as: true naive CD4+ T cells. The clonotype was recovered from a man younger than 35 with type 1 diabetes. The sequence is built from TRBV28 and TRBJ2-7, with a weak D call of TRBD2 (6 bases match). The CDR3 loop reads CASMRGSYEQYF. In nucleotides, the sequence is TGTGCCAGCATGCGGGGTTCCTACGAGCAGTACTTC.